The source of this TCR beta chain is a study of T-cell reconstitution after alpha-beta-depleted transplantation in children. CDR1 and CDR2 (germline): SQVTM, ANQGSEA. The V and J ends lost 7 bases and 5 bases respectively, with 17 bases between them. The CDR3 extends over 13 amino acids. Study-wide results and caveats: Some patients owed their high day-60 TCRbeta diversity to surviving recipient T cells and thymic progenitors. Newly generated T cells supplied most T-cell counts and diversity one year post-transplant.

This sample's TCRbeta library carried unique molecular identifier barcodes. TCRdb independently ran MiXCR on the PCR reads; one entry per CDR3 protein. The sample carries some 830,000 distinct CDR3 sequences, approximately 15% recorded once. To note about this clonotype: Its antigen is as yet unknown.

This TCR came from a male patient younger than 18 who had a stem cell transplant for acute lymphoblastic leukemia, so the T cells may come from the graft donor. The gene calls are TRBV29-1 and TRBJ1-1; D might be TRBD1 (5 bases). Sequencing used PBMCs, mostly from graft donor cells, obtained 360 days after TCRalphabeta/CD19-depleted stem cell transplant. For the CDR3, the DNA is TGCAGCGCGGTCCGGGGCGGAGAGACTGAAGCTTTCTTT. Its protein product is CSAVRGGETEAFF.